The 22 T cell receptor beta chains below come from one sample, sequenced in a study of blood T cells in healthy people across ages. Alongside a J-beta primer mix, a sample-barcoded 5' primer served in a second PCR lasting about 7 to 12 cycles. MiXCR, run by TCRdb on the 5' RACE reads, gives a single entry per CDR3 protein. The sample contains some 700,000 distinct CDR3 sequences, roughly 44% of which appear only once. Input material: blood. The receptors shown here come from an older woman in good health.

This clonotype was picked up many times. The chain couples TRBV4-3 to TRBJ1-4; D ambiguous. The CDR3 spans 13 residues. Deletions cut 0 bases from V and 8 bases from J, with 7 bases between. CDR1 is LGHNA and CDR2 is YSLEER in the germline V gene. CDR3 sequence (DNA): TGCGCCAGCAGCCAAGATATGGGGGAAAAACTGTTTTTT. This gives the protein CASSQDMGEKLFF.

The table lists this clonotype with a few counts. The rearrangement joins TRBV25-1 to TRBJ1-2; 8 nucleotides agree with TRBD1. The CDR3 sequence is 14 residues long. Trimming removed 4 bases from V and 3 bases from J; junction bases left unmatched: 4. The germline CDR1 and CDR2 sequences are MGHDK and SYGVNS. CDR3 nucleotide sequence: TGTGCCAGCAGTGTGACAGGGGACTACTATGGCTACACCTTC. Amino acid sequence: CASSVTGDYYGYTF.

This clonotype showed up just a few times. The chain carries TRBV7-8 and TRBJ2-5, with a tentative D call TRBD1 (5 bases). The CDR3 has 15 residues. Deletions cut 1 base from V and 2 bases from J, with 11 bases between. The germline V gene encodes CDR1 SGHVS and CDR2 FQNEAQ. This CDR3 reads CASSLGGGLQETQYF. CDR3 sequence (DNA): TGTGCCAGCAGCTTAGGGGGCGGTCTGCAAGAGACCCAGTACTTC.

This clonotype was picked up a small number of times. This sequence joins TRBV20-1 and TRBJ2-1; TRBD2 aligns across 12 bases. Trimming at V came to 1 base and at J to 8 bases, leaving 9 bases not matched to a gene. The germline V gene encodes CDR1 DFQATT and CDR2 SNEGSKA (reference sequence). The CDR3 spans 16 residues. The CDR3 loop is CSARGGLAGRLDEQFF. The CDR3, as DNA: TGCAGTGCTAGAGGGGGACTAGCGGGTCGTCTTGATGAGCAGTTCTTC.

The CDR3 region has the DNA TGTGCCAGCAGCCCTAGAGGGGGGACAGGGGGCAATGGCTACACCTTC. This gives the protein CASSPRGGTGGNGYTF. This rearrangement joins TRBV11-2 to TRBJ1-2, with 12 bases aligning to TRBD1. The CDR3 totals 16 residues. J was trimmed by 6 bases and V by 5 bases; bases with no gene match: 10. CDR1 and CDR2 (germline): SGHAT, FQNNGV.

V is TRBV7-2 and J is TRBJ2-2; the D is unclear. Trimming took off 0 bases at V and 0 bases at J, with 11 bases between the two ends. The germline CDR1 and CDR2 sequences are SGHTA and FQGNSA. CDR3 length equals 17 residues. The CDR3: CASSLAFVASNTGELFF. As DNA, the CDR3 is TGTGCCAGCAGCTTAGCCTTTGTCGCATCGAACACCGGGGAGCTGTTTTTT.

The gene calls are TRBV13 and TRBJ2-4; 13 bases are shared with TRBD2. The CDR3 runs to 20 residues. Trimming removed 3 bases from V and 1 base from J; junction bases left unmatched: 12. CDR1 is PRHDT, CDR2 FYEKMQ, per germline (reference sequence). For the CDR3, the DNA is TGTGCCAGCAGCTTGCCAAGGACTAGCGGGAGCGAAGGTGCCAAAAACATTCAGTACTTC. Translated: CASSLPRTSGSEGAKNIQYF. The variable domain in full, with the rest retrieved from reference TRBV13 and TRBJ2-4, is AAGVIQSPRHLIKEKRETATLKCYPIPRHDTVYWYQQGPGQDPQFLISFYEKMQSDKGSIPDRFSAQQFSDYHSELNMSSLELGDSALYFCASSLPRTSGSEGAKNIQYFGAGTRLSVL.

This CDR3 reads CSVVHQASYGYTF. DNA of the CDR3: TGCAGCGTTGTACACCAAGCCAGCTATGGCTACACCTTC. The rearrangement uses TRBV29-1 and TRBJ1-2; D is unresolved. CDR3 length: 13 residues. Germline V gives CDR1 SQVTM, CDR2 ANQGSEA. V dropped 4 bases and J dropped 4 bases, with 13 bases sitting between them. The complete variable domain, with remaining parts taken from reference TRBV29-1 and TRBJ1-2, reads SAVISQKPSRDICQRGTSLTIQCQVDSQVTMMFWYRQQPGQSLTLIATANQGSEATYESGFVIDKFPISRPNLTFSTLTVSNMSPEDSSIYLCSVVHQASYGYTFGSGTRLTVV.

This chain uses TRBV18 with TRBJ1-2; D remains ambiguous. The V and J ends lost 6 bases and 4 bases respectively, with 21 bases between them. CDR1 and CDR2 from the germline V gene are KGHSH and LQKENI. This CDR3 comprises 16 residues. In nucleotides, the CDR3 is TGTGCCAGCTCTCCCTCCGAGATACAGACGTTCTATGGCTACACCTTC. It specifies CASSPSEIQTFYGYTF.

The genes are TRBV7-9 and TRBJ2-7; 9 bases line up with TRBD2. The DNA end is a closer match to TRBJ2-5, so the J assignment may be wrong. The CDR3 covers 13 residues. Germline assignment: CDR1 SEHNR and CDR2 FQNEAQ (reference sequence). The CDR3, as DNA: TGTGCCAGCAGCTCGGGACTAGCAAGGACCCAGTACTTC. This sequence encodes CASSSGLARTQYF.

This clonotype appeared a single time. A much larger clone sits a single nucleotide away, making a read error possible. CDR3 nucleotide sequence: TGCGCCAGCAGCCAAGGTTGGAGTGAGACCCAGTACTTC. Encoded protein: CASSQGWSETQYF. The rearrangement joins TRBV4-3 to TRBJ2-5; the D is unclear. Germline V lookup: CDR1 LGHNA, CDR2 YSLEER. The CDR3 runs to 13 residues. Trimming left V 1 base short and J 5 bases short, with 8 bases between.

The chain recombines TRBV29-1 with TRBJ2-1; D tentatively reads TRBD1 or TRBD2 (6 bases each). Trimming pared 3 bases from V and 4 bases from J, leaving 16 bases between. Germline V gives CDR1 SQVTM, CDR2 ANQGSEA. The CDR3 is 15 amino acids. The CDR3 here is CSVEGPGGGYNEQFF. The DNA of the CDR3 is TGCAGCGTTGAGGGTCCCGGAGGGGGATACAATGAGCAGTTCTTC.

This clonotype was observed a handful of times. The V gene is TRBV9, the J gene TRBJ2-2, with 11 bases aligning to TRBD1. Per the germline V gene, CDR1 is SGDLS and CDR2 is YYNGEE. The V gene end was trimmed by 4 bases and the J gene end by 7 bases; junction bases not matched to a gene: 6. The CDR3 is made up of 15 amino acids. The CDR3 loop reads CASSTGTGGIGELFF. The CDR3 coding sequence is TGTGCCAGCAGCACCGGGACAGGGGGGATCGGGGAGCTGTTTTTT.

There are many counts of this clonotype. The chain uses TRBV20-1 and TRBJ2-1, with D maybe TRBD2 (5 bases). This CDR3 region has 13 residues. The germline gives CDR1 DFQATT, CDR2 SNEGSKA (reference sequence). V lost 0 bases and J 8 bases, leaving 11 bases between the germline ends. The CDR3 loop is CSARDPSQYEQFF. The CDR3 DNA reads TGCAGTGCTAGAGATCCTAGCCAGTATGAGCAGTTCTTC.

The chain recombines TRBV20-1 with TRBJ2-3, with 10 positions matching TRBD2. CDR1 and CDR2 (germline): DFQATT, SNEGSKA (reference sequence). The CDR3 totals 16 residues. Trimming took 1 base from V and 3 from J; bases not matched to a gene: 7. Here the CDR3 DNA reads TGCAGTGCTAGAGTTAGCGGGGGGCCCCAAACAGATACGCAGTATTTT. Translating it yields CSARVSGGPQTDTQYF.

Turning to this clonotype: One base away lies a much larger clone, so this may be a sequencing read error. The chain joins TRBV7-2 to TRBJ2-3; no firm D call. Germline V CDR1 and CDR2: SGHTA, FQGNSA. This CDR3 is 15 amino acids long. The CDR3 region is CASSLARIPGDTRYF. CDR3 sequence (DNA): TGTGCCAGCAGCTTAGCTCGGATTCCCGGAGATACGCGGTATTTT.

The chain couples TRBV9 to TRBJ2-2, with D tentatively TRBD1 or TRBD2 (6 bases each). Germline V lookup: CDR1 SGDLS, CDR2 YYNGEE. With 4 bases removed from V and 2 bases from J, the gap between germline ends came to 12 bases. There are 15 residues in the CDR3. The CDR3 is CASSSGDSNTGELFF. The CDR3 region has the DNA TGTGCCAGCAGCTCAGGGGACTCTAACACCGGGGAGCTGTTTTTT.

This clonotype was observed a handful of times. The rearrangement links TRBV12-3 or TRBV12-4 to TRBJ1-1; TRBD1 matches at 7 bases. The CDR3 runs 11 residues. Unmatched junction bases numbered 1, after V lost 2 bases and J lost 10 bases. The CDR3 spells CASSLRGRAFF. The CDR3 coding sequence is TGTGCCAGCAGTTTAAGGGGGCGAGCTTTCTTT.

This rearrangement joins TRBV27 to TRBJ2-5; no clear D. The J call may be mistaken, given a closer DNA end match to TRBJ2-7. The length of the CDR3 is 13 residues. The germline CDR1 and CDR2 sequences are MNHEY and SMNVEV (reference sequence). CDR3 nucleotides: TGTGCCAGCAGCCCCTGGTCGGGTCCCGAGCAGTACTTC. Residues: CASSPWSGPEQYF.

This clonotype was observed a few times. V and J are TRBV11-2 and TRBJ2-7, with 8 nucleotides matching TRBD2. With 7 bases clipped from V and 2 bases from J, the junction kept 7 bases outside the gene matches. This CDR3 region has 14 residues. Germline V gene lookup returns CDR1 SGHAT and CDR2 FQNNGV. CDR3 sequence (DNA): TGTGCCAGCAATAACCGGGGGGGCGCCTACGAGCAGTACTTC. The encoded protein is CASNNRGGAYEQYF.

V gene TRBV9 combines with J gene TRBJ2-5; unclear D gene. V dropped 0 bases and J dropped 1 base, with 7 bases sitting between them. Germline CDR1 SGDLS, CDR2 YYNGEE. The CDR3 runs 14 residues. The CDR3 region is CASSVAWGQETQYF. CDR3 in DNA: TGTGCCAGCAGCGTAGCTTGGGGCCAAGAGACCCAGTACTTC. The full variable domain, in which reference TRBV9 and TRBJ2-5 provide the parts outside the CDR3, is DSGVTQTPKHLITATGQRVTLRCSPRSGDLSVYWYQQSLDQGLQFLIQYYNGEERAKGNILERFSAQQFPDLHSELNLSSLELGDSALYFCASSVAWGQETQYFGPGTRLLVL.

The rearrangement joins TRBV30 to TRBJ2-5; D is ambiguous. There are 12 residues in the CDR3. V dropped 1 base and J dropped 5 bases, with 8 bases sitting between them. Germline CDR1 and CDR2: GTSNPN and SVGIG (reference sequence). This CDR3 is CAWSEIAETQYF. The CDR3 DNA follows: TGTGCCTGGAGTGAAATTGCGGAGACCCAGTACTTC.